A single sample gave rise to the 21 T cell receptor beta chains below, sequenced in a study of OX40 agonist ivuxolimab in advanced cancers. Method: immunoSEQ multiplex PCR; TCRdb's copy keeps in-frame clones and lacks some. The data contain about 62,000 clones, more than 65% of them singletons. Material: CD4+ or CD8+ T cells sorted from blood, obtained in a trial of the OX40 agonist ivuxolimab. These TCRs come from an adult with an advanced solid tumor such as melanoma, head and neck, liver or kidney cancer.

The CDR3 region has the DNA TGTGCCAGCAGCGAGGCCCCAGGGGTACAAGAGACCCAGTACTTC. The encoded protein is CASSEAPGVQETQYF. The chain carries TRBV9 and TRBJ2-5; a possible D gene is TRBD1 (6 bases). Trimming removed 3 bases at V and 2 bases at J, with 14 bases between. This CDR3 spans 15 amino acids. Per the germline V gene, CDR1 is SGDLS and CDR2 is YYNGEE. Full variable domain (outside the CDR3, taken from reference TRBV9 and TRBJ2-5): DSGVTQTPKHLITATGQRVTLRCSPRSGDLSVYWYQQSLDQGLQFLIQYYNGEERAKGNILERFSAQQFPDLHSELNLSSLELGDSALYFCASSEAPGVQETQYFGPGTRLLVL.

The chain recombines TRBV4-1 with TRBJ2-3; D is undetermined. Per germline, CDR1 MGHRA and CDR2 YSYEKL. The V end lost 1 base, the J end lost 5 bases, and 4 bases lay between the germline ends. The CDR3 is 12 amino acids. In DNA, the CDR3 is TGCGCCAGCAGCCAAGTGGAAGATACGCAGTATTTT. It specifies CASSQVEDTQYF.

The CDR3 sequence: CASSLKTSGSTDTQYF. The DNA for the CDR3 is TGCGCCAGCAGCTTGAAAACTAGCGGATCCACAGATACGCAGTATTTT. This chain connects TRBV5-1 to TRBJ2-3; 8 bases agree with TRBD2. The CDR3 consists of 16 residues. Germline CDR1 and CDR2: SGHRS and YFSETQ. The V segment lost 1 base and the J segment 2 bases; nucleotides outside the gene matches: 6.

The chain has TRBV9 and TRBJ1-2; 11 positions match TRBD1. The CDR3 contains 15 residues. Germline-derived CDR1 and CDR2 are SGDLS and YYNGEE. With 5 bases clipped from V and 2 bases from J, the junction kept 5 bases outside the gene matches. CDR3 protein: CASRPWTGGNYGYTF. CDR3 sequence (DNA): TGTGCCAGCAGACCCTGGACAGGGGGCAACTATGGCTACACCTTC.

The rearrangement links TRBV18 to TRBJ1-4, with D maybe TRBD1 (5 bases). Between the trimmed V and J ends, which lost 5 bases and 5 bases, there was a span of 12 bases. Germline CDR1 is KGHSH and CDR2 is LQKENI. The CDR3 runs 14 residues. This CDR3 is CASSEGPRNEKLFF. The DNA for the CDR3 is TGTGCCAGCTCAGAGGGACCGCGGAATGAAAAACTGTTTTTT.

The V call is TRBV11-3, the J call TRBJ2-7; D call uncertain. The CDR3 extends over 13 amino acids. V was shortened by 9 bases and J by 3 bases, with 15 bases between the two germline ends. Germline V lookup: CDR1 SGHNT, CDR2 YENEEA. DNA for the CDR3: TGTGCCAGTATTCCTACGGAGCGCTACGAGCAGTACTTC. Translated: CASIPTERYEQYF.

The genes are TRBV28 and TRBJ1-1; no firm D call. CDR3 length: 11 residues. Trimming removed 5 bases at V and 6 bases at J, with 7 bases between. Germline V gene sequence: CDR1 MDHEN, CDR2 SYDVKM. The CDR3 region is CASSARAEAFF. CDR3 DNA: TGTGCCAGCAGTGCCCGGGCTGAAGCTTTCTTT. Combining the CDR3 with reference TRBV28 and TRBJ1-1 gives the whole variable domain DVKVTQSSRYLVKRTGEKVFLECVQDMDHENMFWYRQDPGLGLRLIYFSYDVKMKEKGDIPEGYSVSREKKERFSLILESASTNQTSMYLCASSARAEAFFGQGTRLTVV.

The chain recombines TRBV5-1 with TRBJ2-7, with a possible D match to TRBD1 (6 bases). The CDR3 runs 14 residues. The V gene lost 2 bases and the J gene lost 2 bases, with 11 bases spanning the gap. Germline CDR1 and CDR2: SGHRS and YFSETQ. In nucleotides, the CDR3 is TGCGCCAGCAGCTTCTCGACAGGCCCCTACGAGCAGTACTTC. Translating it yields CASSFSTGPYEQYF.

CDR3 in amino acids: CASSPQGKGSPLHF. The CDR3 region has the DNA TGTGCCAGCAGTCCGCAGGGGAAAGGTTCACCCCTCCACTTT. The gene calls are TRBV28 and TRBJ1-6, with D perhaps TRBD1 (6 bases). The CDR3 sequence is 14 residues long. The V gene lost 5 bases and the J gene lost 9 bases, with 14 bases spanning the gap. Germline lookup yields CDR1 MDHEN and CDR2 SYDVKM.

The gene calls are TRBV7-8 and TRBJ1-1; D is ambiguous. The ends were cut back, 0 bases at V and 3 bases at J, with 5 bases in the middle. CDR1 is SGHVS and CDR2 is FQNEAQ in the germline V gene. This CDR3 is built from 13 residues. In DNA, the CDR3 is TGTGCCAGCAGCTTAGCACTCTACACTGAAGCTTTCTTT. Its translation: CASSLALYTEAFF.

Comments on this clone: The sample carries other DNA sequences with the same CDR3. V usage is TRBV7-2 and J usage is TRBJ2-7; 8 bases match TRBD2. This CDR3 comprises 14 residues. The germline V gene encodes CDR1 SGHTA and CDR2 FQGNSA. Trimming cost V 4 bases and J 0 bases; bases outside gene matches: 2. The CDR3 sequence is CASSSSGSSYEQYF. CDR3 nucleotides: TGTGCCAGCAGCTCGAGCGGGAGCTCCTACGAGCAGTACTTC.

This clone has only a few counts. The rearrangement joins TRBV9 to TRBJ1-1; D not resolved. The CDR3 is 13 residues long. Deletions cut 4 bases from V and 4 bases from J, with 11 bases between. The germline V gene encodes CDR1 SGDLS and CDR2 YYNGEE. CDR3 protein: CASSPHGSTEAFF. The CDR3 DNA reads TGTGCCAGCAGCCCCCACGGGAGCACTGAAGCTTTCTTT.

The gene calls are TRBV27 and TRBJ2-7, with D possibly being TRBD1 (7 bases). Germline V gene lookup returns CDR1 MNHEY and CDR2 SMNVEV (reference sequence). Trimming removed 8 bases at V and 4 bases at J, with 15 bases between. CDR3 length: 13 amino acids. The CDR3: CASYGRGEYEQYF. CDR3 nucleotide sequence: TGTGCCAGCTACGGCAGGGGGGAGTACGAGCAGTACTTC.

This clone showed up just once. The rearrangement links TRBV5-4 to TRBJ1-5; D may be TRBD1 (6 bases). V gave up 5 bases and J gave up 4 bases, with 19 bases separating them. CDR1 and CDR2 (germline): SGHNT, YYREEE (reference sequence). The CDR3 is 16 amino acids. The CDR3 DNA reads TGTGCCAGCAGATTCGGGCCCTTAGGGGGAAATCAGCCCCAGCATTTT. Amino acids: CASRFGPLGGNQPQHF. The full variable domain, in which reference TRBV5-4 and TRBJ1-5 provide the parts outside the CDR3, is ETGVTQSPTHLIKTRGQQVTLRCSSQSGHNTVSWYQQALGQGPQFIFQYYREEENGRGNFPPRFSGLQFPNYSSELNVNALELDDSALYLCASRFGPLGGNQPQHFGDGTRLSIL.

The chain has TRBV19 and TRBJ2-1; 9 bases map to TRBD2. The V gene's germline CDR1 is LNHDA and CDR2 SQIVND (reference sequence). Germline trimming cut 4 bases from V and 8 bases from J; bases unmatched to any gene: 9. The CDR3 is 15 residues long. The CDR3 DNA reads TGTGCCAGTAGTAGTATAGGCGGGGGGGCTTATGAGCAGTTCTTC. This encodes CASSSIGGGAYEQFF.

This chain joins TRBV19 and TRBJ1-4; D is perhaps TRBD1 (8 bases). The J call may be in error: the DNA end matches TRBJ2-2 better. Germline V CDR1 and CDR2: LNHDA, SQIVND (reference sequence). The CDR3 is 15 residues long. In DNA, the CDR3 is TGTGCCAGTAGAAGCGGGACAGGCGACTTCTGGGAGCTGTTTTTT. It is translated as CASRSGTGDFWELFF.

The rearrangement joins TRBV30 to TRBJ1-5; D gene ambiguous. This CDR3 region has 13 residues. The germline CDR1 and CDR2 sequences are GTSNPN and SVGIG (reference sequence). V lost 2 bases, J lost 5 bases, and 10 bases lay in between. The CDR3 nucleotides are TGTGCCTGGAGTCCACAGCAGTATCAGCCCCAGCATTTT. This gives the protein CAWSPQQYQPQHF.

V is TRBV25-1 and J is TRBJ1-2, with a weak D call TRBD1 (5 bases). Trimming took 1 base from V and 5 from J, leaving 17 bases between them. Germline V gives CDR1 MGHDK, CDR2 SYGVNS. There are 16 residues in the CDR3. The CDR3 nucleotides are TGTGCCAGCAGTGAATCCCTGATGCGGGACCCGTATGGCTACACCTTC. Its translation is CASSESLMRDPYGYTF.

This clone was found a few times. This sequence joins TRBV28 and TRBJ2-1, with 9 bases lining up with TRBD2. This CDR3 is 18 amino acids long. The V gene end was trimmed by 6 bases and the J gene end by 6 bases; junction bases not matched to a gene: 18. CDR1 is MDHEN, CDR2 SYDVKM, per germline. CDR3 residues: CASSPRGVGAGGGNEQFF. CDR3 DNA sequence: TGTGCCAGCAGCCCCAGGGGGGTCGGTGCGGGAGGGGGCAATGAGCAGTTCTTC.

The chain combines TRBV2 with TRBJ2-3, with D perhaps matching TRBD2 (6 bases). V was trimmed by 7 bases and J by 3 bases, leaving 14 bases between them. The CDR3 spans 14 residues. Germline lookup yields CDR1 SNHLY and CDR2 FYNNEI. The DNA of the CDR3 is TGTGCCAGCAACCGGGAGAGAGGGACAGATACGCAGTATTTT. Protein sequence: CASNRERGTDTQYF. Filled out from reference TRBV2 and TRBJ2-3, the complete variable domain reads EPEVTQTPSHQVTQMGQEVILRCVPISNHLYFYWYRQILGQKVEFLVSFYNNEISEKSEIFDDQFSVERPDGSNFTLKIRSTKLEDSAMYFCASNRERGTDTQYFGPGTRLTVL.

The chain combines TRBV7-2 with TRBJ2-1, with D hard to call. The CDR3 length is 13 residues. V was trimmed by 5 bases and J by 3 bases, leaving 8 bases between them. The germline CDR1 and CDR2 sequences are SGHTA and FQGNSA. The CDR3 reads CASSPTNYNEQFF. CDR3 sequence (DNA): TGTGCCAGCAGCCCAACAAACTACAATGAGCAGTTCTTC.